The 9 T cell receptor beta chains below all came from one sample that was sequenced in a study of shared clonotypes between healthy human individuals. TCRdb's copy holds only in-frame clones and misses some; the assay was immunoSEQ multiplex PCR. The sample lists about 380,000 clones, about 96% occurring once. The sample was memory CD8+ T cells sorted from blood. Specified subset: CD45RO+ cells pooled with CCR7-negative TemRA cells. The receptors derive from a man aged 30 to 45 in good health.

V is TRBV11-3 and J is TRBJ2-1; 9 nucleotides agree with TRBD2. CDR1 and CDR2 (germline): SGHNT, YENEEA. V was pared by 1 base and J by 5 bases, with 0 bases of the junction left unmatched. The length of the CDR3 is 14 residues. Here the CDR3 reads CASSLGTSDNEQFF. DNA of the CDR3: TGTGCCAGCAGCTTAGGGACTAGCGACAATGAGCAGTTCTTC.

The chain links TRBV15 to TRBJ1-2, with 7 bases that match TRBD1. With 5 bases clipped from V and 4 bases from J, the junction kept 10 bases outside the gene matches. This CDR3 has 15 amino acids. Germline-derived CDR1 and CDR2 are LNHNV and YYDKDF (reference sequence). CDR3 DNA sequence: TGTGCCACCAGCGGCCCGGACAGGTCGGCCTATGGCTACACCTTC. Translating gives CATSGPDRSAYGYTF.

The rearrangement joins TRBV6-5 to TRBJ1-4, with D perhaps matching TRBD1 (6 bases). Germline loops: CDR1 MNHEY, CDR2 SVGAGI. V was clipped by 0 bases and J by 11 bases, with 7 bases between them. This CDR3 comprises 12 residues. The CDR3 coding sequence is TGTGCCAGCAGTTACTCGAGGGGGAAACTGTTTTTT. This translates into CASSYSRGKLFF.

The DNA for the CDR3 is TGTGCCAGCAGTTCCGATGGGGCTAGCGGGAGAAAGACCCAGTACTTC. Residues: CASSSDGASGRKTQYF. The chain joins TRBV9 to TRBJ2-5; 10 bases fit TRBD2. This CDR3 is built from 16 residues. J gave up 6 bases and V 5 bases, and 13 bases lay outside the gene matches. Germline V gives CDR1 SGDLS, CDR2 YYNGEE.

The chain uses TRBV7-9 and TRBJ2-5; D possibly uses TRBD1 or TRBD2 (5 bases each). Trimming took off 1 base at V and 2 bases at J, with 17 bases between the two ends. The CDR3 extends over 17 amino acids. Germline assignment: CDR1 SEHNR and CDR2 FQNEAQ (reference sequence). The CDR3 protein is CASSLEALGVDQETQYF. CDR3 sequence (DNA): TGTGCCAGCAGCTTAGAGGCCTTGGGGGTCGATCAAGAGACCCAGTACTTC. The whole variable domain, filled in from reference TRBV7-9 and TRBJ2-5, reads DTGVSQNPRHKITKRGQNVTFRCDPISEHNRLYWYRQTLGQGPEFLTYFQNEAQLEKSRLLSDRFSAERPKGSFSTLEIQRTEQGDSAMYLCASSLEALGVDQETQYFGPGTRLLVL.

The V gene is TRBV5-1, the J gene TRBJ2-7; 7 bases map to TRBD1. J lost 0 bases, V lost 0 bases, and 6 bases had no gene match. The CDR3 extends over 16 amino acids. From germline, CDR1 is SGHRS and CDR2 YFSETQ. The CDR3 coding sequence is TGCGCCAGCAGCTTGGGGTTTGGGACAGCCTCCTACGAGCAGTACTTC. Translating gives CASSLGFGTASYEQYF.

The chain recombines TRBV5-8 with TRBJ2-3, with 12 bases that match TRBD2. Germline assignment: CDR1 SGHTS and CDR2 YDEGEE. The CDR3 contains 17 residues. J lost 5 bases, V lost 0 bases, and 7 bases had no gene match. DNA for the CDR3: TGTGCCAGCAGCTTGGGCCGACTAGCGGGAGTGTTAGATACGCAGTATTTT. This codes for CASSLGRLAGVLDTQYF. Supplemented by reference TRBV5-8 and TRBJ2-3, the full variable domain reads EAGVTQSPTHLIKTRGQQATLRCSPISGHTSVYWYQQALGLGLQFLLWYDEGEERNRGNFPPRFSGRQFPNYSSELNVNALELEDSALYLCASSLGRLAGVLDTQYFGPGTRLTVL.

V gene TRBV5-6 combines with J gene TRBJ2-5; TRBD1 matches at 7 bases. J gave up 3 bases and V 9 bases, and 5 bases lay outside the gene matches. Germline CDR1 reads SGHDT; CDR2 reads YYEEEE. The CDR3 extends over 12 amino acids. Here the CDR3 DNA reads TGTGCCACCCCGACAGGGAAAGAGACCCAGTACTTC. It yields the protein CATPTGKETQYF.

CDR3 loop: CASSQDGKPPYEQYF. The CDR3 DNA sequence: TGTGCCAGCAGCCAAGATGGGAAACCCCCCTACGAGCAGTACTTC. The gene calls are TRBV14 and TRBJ2-7; no reliable D call. Germline V lookup: CDR1 SGHDN, CDR2 FVKESK. Deletions cut 0 bases from V and 2 bases from J, with 11 bases between. CDR3 length: 15 amino acids.